This TCR beta chain was profiled in a study of blood T cell repertoires in COVID-19. Turning to the study itself: Samples of COVID-19 (acute and convalescent) were obtained from the United States, Italy and Spain. The analysed material was cDNA or gDNA that came from T cells, B-cell-depleted T cells, or PBMCs.

As processed by the authors: Using reference gene primer amplification, nucleated cell counts were estimated. Assay: immunoSEQ multiplex PCR; the TCRdb copy retains only in-frame clones and omits some. V and J calls and clone size are copied from that table; D and trimming were computed from the DNA. The sample includes roughly 40,000 clones, 90% of them seen just once. Between the trimmed V and J ends, which lost 2 bases and 1 base, there was a span of 11 bases. This CDR3 has 15 residues. The germline V gene encodes CDR1 GTSNPN and CDR2 SVGIG (reference sequence). Sequences were obtained from peripheral blood. The clonotype was recovered from a human donor in a cohort sampled during active COVID-19. The V and J genes are TRBV30 and TRBJ2-2; D gene unclear. CDR3 sequence: CAWSPSVRNTGELFF. The CDR3 nucleotides are TGTGCCTGGAGTCCGTCCGTCAGGAACACCGGGGAGCTGTTTTTT.